Listed here is a single TCR beta chain. Other DNA variants within this sample encode the same CDR3. Original data processing: Estimation of nucleated cell counts relied on the amplification of reference gene primers. The method was immunoSEQ multiplex PCR; TCRdb's version includes in-frame clones alone and lacks a portion of them. The DNA gave D and trimming, while V, J and clone size come from that table. Among 500,000 or so clones listed, 87% were seen once. The cohort comprised adults aged about 18 to 100 years residing in about 25 US areas. Two negative PCRs, clearance, or symptom resolution had been documented for recovered Cohort 3 donors. The CDR3 spans 13 residues. Germline loops: CDR1 SGHAT, CDR2 FQNNGV. Trimming removed 5 bases from V and 6 bases from J; junction bases left unmatched: 3. The source of the sample is a study of blood T cell repertoires in COVID-19. Study context: T cells, B-cell-depleted T cells, or PBMCs provided the cDNA or gDNA that served as material.

The sequencing sample was made of PBMCs or T cells enriched from blood (not recorded which). This receptor was obtained from a woman between 18 and 29 years old who had recovered from COVID-19. V is TRBV11-2 and J is TRBJ2-2; 7 bases map to TRBD1. CDR3: CASSLDRAGELFF. Here the CDR3 DNA reads TGTGCCAGCAGCCTCGACAGGGCCGGGGAGCTGTTTTTT.